This T cell receptor (beta chain) was found in a study of blood T cells in healthy people across ages. The V end was cut by 6 bases, the J end by 0 bases, with 13 bases between. The germline V gene encodes CDR1 MDHEN and CDR2 SYDVKM. CDR3 length: 15 amino acids. Extraction yielded at least 6 micrograms of total RNA per sample. A second PCR of 7 to 11 cycles used a sample-barcoded 5' primer and a J-beta primer mix. TCRdb passed the 5' RACE reads through MiXCR, listing each CDR3 protein once. The sample carries over 1.5 million distinct CDR3 sequences, around half recorded once. This chain joins TRBV28 and TRBJ2-3, with D possibly matching TRBD1 (5 bases). Sequenced material: blood. The clonotype comes from a woman between 35 and 50 years old in good health. CDR3: CASSADGHSTDTQYF. The CDR3 DNA follows: TGTGCCAGCAGCGCAGACGGACATAGCACAGATACGCAGTATTTT.